Listed here are 28 T cell receptor beta chains from one sample, sequenced in a study of vaccination and CD4 T cells after COVID-19 (dated 2022 in TCRdb). The protocol used for the library was PCR. Sequencing was carried out with an Illumina iSeq 100. DNA from cultured CD4+ T cells underwent TCR sequencing with the Oncomine TCR Beta short-read assay at the Johns Hopkins FTIC core. Clones were called with MiXCR by TCRdb after fastp trimmed the public reads at Q25, and only in-frame beta chains were retained. Rows matching on CDR3 protein sequence are summarized as one entry with the most common DNA and genes. This sample gives 14,000 to 15,000 distinct CDR3 sequences in total; 50% to 65% of them show up just once. Jointly, the top ten make up about 4.2% of the sample. No antigen is known for these receptors. What this sample's treatment or condition label stands for: approximately 10-day PBMC culture with coronavirus spike peptide pools or control peptides (ViraFEST assay).

The sequences come from CD4+ T cells from blood, cultured in vitro, collected before SARS-CoV-2 vaccination. All receptors come from a human donor who had recovered from COVID-19.

The chain has TRBV19 and TRBJ2-7; tentatively, D is TRBD1 (6 bases). This CDR3 comprises 14 residues. The ends were cut back, 5 bases at V and 6 bases at J, with 17 bases in the middle. CDR1 LNHDA and CDR2 SQIVND come from the germline V gene (reference sequence). The CDR3 region is CASSALKQGAEQYF. In nucleotides, the CDR3 is TGTGCCAGTAGTGCCCTAAAACAGGGTGCCGAGCAGTACTTC.

The J gene is TRBJ2-3, the V gene TRBV7-2; the D call may be TRBD1 or TRBD2 (5 bases each). V shed 5 bases and J shed 7 bases, with 22 bases lying between them. The CDR3 is 16 amino acids. Germline V gene data show CDR1 as SGHTA and CDR2 as FQGNSA. The CDR3 DNA sequence: TGTGCCAGCAGCCCCGAGTCGGGGCTCCTCGGGAATACGCAGTATTTT. Residues: CASSPESGLLGNTQYF.

This clonotype was detected a few times. The chain couples TRBV20-1 to TRBJ2-5, with a tentative D call TRBD2 (7 bases). Per the germline V gene, CDR1 is DFQATT and CDR2 is SNEGSKA (reference sequence). The CDR3 spans 14 residues. V lost 3 bases and J 5 bases, leaving 16 bases between the germline ends. This CDR3 is CSASSAGRGETQYF. The CDR3 bases are TGCAGTGCTAGCTCAGCGGGAAGGGGGGAGACCCAGTACTTC.

The V and J genes are TRBV7-2 and TRBJ2-7; 8 positions match TRBD2. The V gene's germline CDR1 is SGHTA and CDR2 FQGNSA. This CDR3 is 16 amino acids long. The V and J ends lost 5 bases and 5 bases, in that order; junction bases with no gene match: 14. CDR3 amino acids: CASSPLSGGAGHEQYF. The CDR3 coding sequence is TGTGCCAGCAGCCCCCTCTCCGGGGGGGCAGGTCACGAGCAGTACTTC.

This clonotype was counted a few times. The chain links TRBV4-1 to TRBJ2-7, with a tentative D call TRBD2 (6 bases). The CDR3 has 17 residues. Trimming took 0 bases from V and 6 from J, leaving 21 bases between them. Germline assignment: CDR1 MGHRA and CDR2 YSYEKL. CDR3 region: CASSQDGGGLFSGEQYF. In DNA, the CDR3 is TGCGCCAGCAGCCAAGATGGTGGGGGGTTATTTTCGGGCGAGCAGTACTTC.

This clonotype was observed a few times. The rearrangement links TRBV19 to TRBJ1-2, with 7 bases lining up with TRBD1. Trimming at V came to 6 bases and at J to 6 bases, leaving 7 bases not matched to a gene. Germline lookup yields CDR1 LNHDA and CDR2 SQIVND (reference sequence). This CDR3 comprises 13 residues. CDR3 sequence reads: CASRLTGEDGYTF. DNA for the CDR3: TGTGCCAGTAGACTCACAGGGGAGGATGGCTACACCTTC.

This rearrangement joins TRBV29-1 to TRBJ2-2; D might be TRBD2 (7 bases). This CDR3 comprises 14 residues. Between the trimmed V and J ends, which lost 4 bases and 4 bases, there was a span of 13 bases. The germline V gene encodes CDR1 SQVTM and CDR2 ANQGSEA. CDR3 DNA sequence: TGCAGCGTTGGCGGGGGCCGGGGCACCGGGGAGCTGTTTTTT. It codes for CSVGGGRGTGELFF.

The chain has TRBV28 and TRBJ1-2; D call uncertain. V was shortened by 9 bases and J by 0 bases, with 8 bases between the two germline ends. The CDR3 extends over 12 amino acids. From germline, CDR1 is MDHEN and CDR2 SYDVKM. The CDR3 region is CASKPANYGYTF. The CDR3, as DNA: TGTGCCAGTAAGCCGGCTAACTATGGCTACACCTTC.

The chain uses TRBV25-1 and TRBJ1-1, with 7 bases that match TRBD1. This CDR3 comprises 14 residues. Per germline, CDR1 MGHDK and CDR2 SYGVNS. Unmatched junction bases numbered 8, after V lost 4 bases and J lost 6 bases. This CDR3 reads CASSAQGRSAEAFF. The CDR3 nucleotides are TGTGCCAGCAGTGCACAGGGGCGGTCGGCTGAAGCTTTCTTT.

This sequence joins TRBV28 and TRBJ1-5, with D uncertain. The germline V and J ends were trimmed by 3 bases and 6 bases, with 9 bases remaining between them. The CDR3 sequence is 13 residues long. Germline loops: CDR1 MDHEN, CDR2 SYDVKM. CDR3 sequence reads: CASSLGWAQPQHF. Here the CDR3 DNA reads TGTGCCAGCAGTTTGGGGTGGGCTCAGCCCCAGCATTTT. Full variable domain (outside the CDR3, taken from reference TRBV28 and TRBJ1-5): DVKVTQSSRYLVKRTGEKVFLECVQDMDHENMFWYRQDPGLGLRLIYFSYDVKMKEKGDIPEGYSVSREKKERFSLILESASTNQTSMYLCASSLGWAQPQHFGDGTRLSIL.

The chain carries TRBV20-1 and TRBJ1-2; D is possibly TRBD1 (6 bases). The germline V gene has CDR1 DFQATT and CDR2 SNEGSKA (reference sequence). This CDR3 is built from 14 residues. Deletions cut 2 bases from V and 8 bases from J, with 18 bases between. The CDR3 is CSARYAGGGAGYTF. In nucleotides, the CDR3 is TGCAGTGCTAGATACGCGGGCGGGGGCGCAGGCTACACCTTC.

In this sample, this clonotype turned up a few times. V and J are TRBV7-2 and TRBJ2-5; 8 bases match TRBD2. The CDR3 totals 14 residues. Trimming removed 3 bases from V and 5 bases from J; junction bases left unmatched: 5. Germline CDR1 SGHTA, CDR2 FQGNSA. CDR3 loop: CASSFSGGAETQYF. The CDR3 DNA reads as TGTGCCAGCAGCTTCTCCGGGGGGGCGGAGACCCAGTACTTC.

V and J are TRBV10-3 and TRBJ2-7; unclear D gene. CDR3 size: 14 residues. Germline V gene sequence: CDR1 ENHRY, CDR2 SYGVKD. Deletions cut 0 bases from V and 2 bases from J, with 8 bases between. The CDR3 bases are TGTGCCATCAGTGAGTCGATGGGCACCTACGAGCAGTACTTC. The encoded protein is CAISESMGTYEQYF.

The chain is built from TRBV11-3 and TRBJ2-3; D is unresolved. V lost 5 bases to trimming and J lost 6 bases, with 18 bases between them. This CDR3 comprises 15 residues. Germline V gives CDR1 SGHNT, CDR2 YENEEA. The CDR3 region is CASSLRPAPSDTQYF. DNA of the CDR3: TGTGCCAGCAGCCTCCGCCCGGCACCCTCGGATACGCAGTATTTT.

V gene TRBV12-3 or TRBV12-4 combines with J gene TRBJ2-5, with TRBD2 as a possible D gene (5 bases). V was pared by 8 bases and J by 3 bases, with 13 bases between. CDR3 size: 13 residues. CDR3 DNA sequence: TGTGCCAGCGGGAGTTCTGCGGAAGAGACCCAGTACTTC. This sequence encodes CASGSSAEETQYF.

V is TRBV7-2 and J is TRBJ1-3; D not certain. V gave up 5 bases and J gave up 0 bases, with 8 bases separating them. The CDR3 sequence is 14 residues long. Germline lookup yields CDR1 SGHTA and CDR2 FQGNSA. The CDR3 loop is CASSPLRSGNTIYF. CDR3 coding DNA: TGTGCCAGCAGCCCCCTACGCTCTGGAAACACCATATATTTT.

The chain links TRBV15 to TRBJ2-7; 9 bases match TRBD1. The CDR3 is 15 residues long. V gave up 3 bases and J gave up 7 bases; unmatched junction bases: 10. CDR1 LNHNV and CDR2 YYDKDF come from the germline V gene (reference sequence). This CDR3 is CATSRRSGQGKEQYF. CDR3 DNA: TGTGCCACCAGCAGGCGGTCCGGACAGGGGAAAGAGCAGTACTTC.

V usage is TRBV7-9 and J usage is TRBJ2-3; D is possibly TRBD1 or TRBD2 (5 bases each). Per the germline V gene, CDR1 is SEHNR and CDR2 is FQNEAQ (reference sequence). This CDR3 comprises 17 residues. With 1 base removed from V and 1 base from J, the gap between germline ends came to 15 bases. CDR3 coding DNA: TGTGCCAGCAGCTTAGAAGAGGGGTTTGTGGGCACAGATACGCAGTATTTT. Its translation is CASSLEEGFVGTDTQYF.

This clonotype occurred once. This sequence joins TRBV18 and TRBJ1-2; the match to TRBD1 covers 8 bases. Germline values: CDR1 KGHSH, CDR2 LQKENI. The trim removed 1 base at V and 8 bases at J, leaving 12 bases unmatched. CDR3 length: 16 amino acids. CDR3 in amino acids: CASSPQNSPDRDGYTF. The CDR3 region has the DNA TGTGCCAGCTCACCACAGAACTCCCCGGACAGGGACGGCTACACCTTC.

The chain recombines TRBV15 with TRBJ1-3; D is unresolved. Per the germline V gene, CDR1 is LNHNV and CDR2 is YYDKDF (reference sequence). V dropped 1 base and J dropped 2 bases, with 9 bases sitting between them. This CDR3 has 15 amino acids. The CDR3: CATSRGTPAGNTIYF. CDR3 coding DNA: TGTGCCACCAGCAGAGGGACGCCAGCTGGAAACACCATATATTTT.

The gene calls are TRBV2 and TRBJ1-6; tentatively, D is TRBD1 (5 bases). The CDR3 consists of 14 residues. V lost 7 bases and J lost 1, with 8 bases in between. Germline assignment: CDR1 SNHLY and CDR2 FYNNEI. For the CDR3, the DNA is TGTGCCAGCAAGCAGGGATCCTATAATTCACCCCTCCACTTT. This sequence encodes CASKQGSYNSPLHF.

This clonotype has a handful of counts. The chain couples TRBV7-9 to TRBJ2-7; 7 positions agree with TRBD2. The germline V gene has CDR1 SEHNR and CDR2 FQNEAQ (reference sequence). The CDR3 is 18 amino acids. V lost 1 base, J lost 4 bases, and 16 bases stayed unmatched. For the CDR3, the DNA is TGTGCCAGCAGCTTAGGCCCCCATACCAGGACTAGTGGTTACGAGCAGTACTTC. Translating it yields CASSLGPHTRTSGYEQYF.

This clonotype was observed a few times. The V and J genes are TRBV20-1 and TRBJ2-7; TRBD1 matches 8 bases. J gave up 1 base and V 1 base, and 3 bases lay outside the gene matches. Germline V lookup: CDR1 DFQATT, CDR2 SNEGSKA (reference sequence). CDR3 length: 14 amino acids. This CDR3 reads CSARGTGISYEQYF. The CDR3 bases are TGCAGTGCTAGAGGGACAGGGATTTCCTACGAGCAGTACTTC.

The rearrangement uses TRBV20-1 and TRBJ2-4; TRBD1 aligns across 9 bases. The CDR3 is made up of 18 amino acids. Germline values: CDR1 DFQATT, CDR2 SNEGSKA (reference sequence). V dropped 1 base and J dropped 0; count of bases not matched to a gene: 10. The CDR3 region is CSARAPRTGDLAKNIQYF. As DNA, the CDR3 is TGCAGTGCTAGAGCCCCGCGGACAGGGGACCTAGCCAAAAACATTCAGTACTTC.

The chain couples TRBV7-9 to TRBJ1-1; D unclear. Trimming shortened V by 5 bases and J by 2 bases, and 12 bases separated the two germline ends. The CDR3 loop spans 14 amino acids. CDR1 is SEHNR, CDR2 FQNEAQ, per germline (reference sequence). CDR3 protein: CASSRTERNTEAFF. DNA for the CDR3: TGTGCCAGCAGCCGAACAGAACGAAACACTGAAGCTTTCTTT. Using reference TRBV7-9 and TRBJ1-1 for the parts outside the CDR3, the full variable domain is DTGVSQNPRHKITKRGQNVTFRCDPISEHNRLYWYRQTLGQGPEFLTYFQNEAQLEKSRLLSDRFSAERPKGSFSTLEIQRTEQGDSAMYLCASSRTERNTEAFFGQGTRLTVV.

This chain joins TRBV19 and TRBJ1-2, with a weak D call TRBD1 (6 bases). V was cut by 3 bases and J by 8 bases, with 13 bases left in between. CDR3 length: 13 residues. The germline gives CDR1 LNHDA, CDR2 SQIVND (reference sequence). As DNA, the CDR3 is TGTGCCAGTAGTATGCGCAGGGGATACGGCTACACCTTC. Its translation is CASSMRRGYGYTF.

V is TRBV30 and J is TRBJ1-1; D is undetermined. Deletions cut 3 bases from V and 7 bases from J, with 12 bases between. Germline lookup yields CDR1 GTSNPN and CDR2 SVGIG (reference sequence). There are 12 residues in the CDR3. CDR3 sequence: CAWRGIRSEAFF. The DNA for the CDR3 is TGTGCCTGGAGGGGGATTCGGAGTGAAGCTTTCTTT.

V is TRBV7-9 and J is TRBJ2-1, with 7 bases matching TRBD1. Germline CDR1 is SEHNR and CDR2 is FQNEAQ (reference sequence). CDR3 length: 15 amino acids. After removal of 1 base from V and 1 base from J, the junction contained 1 base not matched to a gene. In DNA, the CDR3 is TGTGCCAGCAGCTTAGTACAGGGGTCCTACAATGAGCAGTTCTTC. Amino acid sequence: CASSLVQGSYNEQFF.